Shown below are 32 T cell receptor beta chains from a single sample sequenced in a study of response to subunit inactivated influenza vaccine. TCRdb reanalysed the RT-PCR reads using MiXCR and keeps one entry per CDR3 protein. Counted here are under 800,000 distinct CDR3 sequences, about 15% occurring once; the ten biggest clones make up 5.5% to 8%. Sequencing was performed on PBMCs from blood, taken less than 15 days before vaccination. All receptors derive from a man between 50 and 59 years old who received an inactivated influenza vaccine.

This clonotype was seen just once. The genes are TRBV3-1 and TRBJ2-1; a weak D match, TRBD2 (5 bases). Germline-derived CDR1 and CDR2 are LGHDT and YNNKEL (reference sequence). V shed 6 bases and J shed 2 bases, with 20 bases lying between them. There are 17 residues in the CDR3. CDR3 region: CASSLGLRGKTYNEQFF. In DNA, the CDR3 is TGTGCCAGCAGTTTAGGGCTCCGGGGTAAGACCTACAATGAGCAGTTCTTC.

This clonotype was counted between two and nine times. The chain uses TRBV29-1 and TRBJ1-1; D is ambiguous. Germline values: CDR1 SQVTM, CDR2 ANQGSEA. V dropped 4 bases and J dropped 4 bases, with 10 bases sitting between them. This CDR3 spans 12 amino acids. The CDR3 DNA follows: TGCAGCGTTGGACATCTGGGCACTGAAGCTTTCTTT. Translating it yields CSVGHLGTEAFF. Drawing the rest from reference TRBV29-1 and TRBJ1-1, the complete variable domain is SAVISQKPSRDICQRGTSLTIQCQVDSQVTMMFWYRQQPGQSLTLIATANQGSEATYESGFVIDKFPISRPNLTFSTLTVSNMSPEDSSIYLCSVGHLGTEAFFGQGTRLTVV.

This clonotype came up a few times. This sequence joins TRBV6-5 and TRBJ2-5, with a possible D match to TRBD2 (5 bases). The germline V gene has CDR1 MNHEY and CDR2 SVGAGI. V dropped 4 bases and J dropped 2 bases, with 14 bases sitting between them. CDR3 length: 15 residues. The CDR3 nucleotides read TGTGCCAGCAGTTCGGGAACACAACATCAAGAGACCCAGTACTTC. Protein: CASSSGTQHQETQYF.

This clonotype has ten or more counts. The chain uses TRBV5-4 and TRBJ2-3, with 7 positions matching TRBD1. This CDR3 is built from 17 residues. Germline loops: CDR1 SGHNT, CDR2 YYREEE (reference sequence). V gave up 3 bases and J gave up 2 bases; unmatched junction bases: 12. The CDR3 protein is CASSSSGQRKITDTQYF. CDR3 DNA: TGTGCCAGCAGCTCCTCGGGACAGAGGAAAATCACAGATACGCAGTATTTT. The full variable domain, completed using reference TRBV5-4 and TRBJ2-3, is ETGVTQSPTHLIKTRGQQVTLRCSSQSGHNTVSWYQQALGQGPQFIFQYYREEENGRGNFPPRFSGLQFPNYSSELNVNALELDDSALYLCASSSSGQRKITDTQYFGPGTRLTVL.

This clonotype was counted a few times. The V and J genes are TRBV5-1 and TRBJ2-3, with D maybe TRBD2 (5 bases). V was cut by 0 bases and J by 0 bases, with 11 bases left in between. In germline, CDR1 is SGHRS, CDR2 YFSETQ. This CDR3 comprises 16 residues. The CDR3 is CASSLAGRRSTDTQYF. The CDR3 coding sequence is TGCGCCAGCAGCTTGGCTGGGAGACGAAGCACAGATACGCAGTATTTT.

The V gene is TRBV7-9, the J gene TRBJ2-3; no firm D call. The CDR3 spans 17 residues. V dropped 4 bases and J dropped 0 bases, with 17 bases sitting between them. From germline, CDR1 is SEHNR and CDR2 FQNEAQ (reference sequence). CDR3 sequence (DNA): TGTGCCAGCAGCTCCAGCAGCAAGGTGGAGAGCACAGATACGCAGTATTTT. This gives the protein CASSSSSKVESTDTQYF.

Regarding this clonotype: Germline is not matched at one junction end, which may reflect a read error. The rearrangement joins TRBV28 to TRBJ2-7; TRBD1 might be the D (6 bases). CDR1 MDHEN and CDR2 SYDVKM come from the germline V gene. The CDR3 runs 14 residues. This CDR3 reads CASNLPGQTYEQYF. The DNA of the CDR3 is TGTGCCAGCAATTTACCGGGACAAACCTACGAGCAGTACTTC. The whole variable domain, filled in from reference TRBV28 and TRBJ2-7, reads DVKVTQSSRYLVKRTGEKVFLECVQDMDHENMFWYRQDPGLGLRLIYFSYDVKMKEKGDIPEGYSVSREKKERFSLILESASTNQTSMYLCASNLPGQTYEQYFGPGTRLTVT.

In this sample, this clonotype turned up many times. This chain links TRBV12-3 or TRBV12-4 with TRBJ2-1, with TRBD2 identical over 7 bases. The CDR3 sequence is 14 residues long. Trimming took 5 bases from V and 4 from J; bases not matched to a gene: 5. Here the CDR3 DNA reads TGTGCCAGCAGTCCTAGCGGTCAATACAATGAGCAGTTCTTC. Translation gives CASSPSGQYNEQFF.

This clonotype was seen a few times. The chain joins TRBV7-2 to TRBJ2-7; D not certain. The germline V and J ends were trimmed by 2 bases and 0 bases, with 8 bases remaining between them. The CDR3 totals 14 residues. Germline-derived CDR1 and CDR2 are SGHTA and FQGNSA. The CDR3, as DNA: TGTGCCAGCAGCTTACCCCGCATCTCCTACGAGCAGTACTTC. Its protein is CASSLPRISYEQYF.

This clonotype was found many times. CDR3 in amino acids: CASSLLRGRNQPQHF. The CDR3 DNA sequence: TGTGCCAGCAGCTTATTAAGGGGGCGCAATCAGCCCCAGCATTTT. This chain uses TRBV5-6 with TRBJ1-5, with 7 positions matching TRBD1. This CDR3 contains 15 residues. The trim removed 2 bases at V and 2 bases at J, leaving 4 bases unmatched. Germline CDR1 SGHDT, CDR2 YYEEEE.

This clonotype has a count of ten or more. V and J are TRBV6-5 and TRBJ1-6; no definite D call. V was cut by 4 bases and J by 6 bases, with 10 bases left in between. Germline CDR1 and CDR2: MNHEY and SVGAGI. This CDR3 comprises 14 residues. The CDR3 spells CASSSDDVNSPLHF. The DNA for the CDR3 is TGTGCCAGCAGTTCGGATGACGTTAATTCACCCCTCCACTTT.

The chain has TRBV20-1 and TRBJ2-1, with D unresolved. The CDR3 extends over 13 amino acids. Trimming stripped 3 bases from V and 6 bases from J, with 12 bases between. Germline lookup yields CDR1 DFQATT and CDR2 SNEGSKA (reference sequence). CDR3 in DNA: TGCAGTGCTAGGGGTCCATTCATCAATGAGCAGTTCTTC. Its translation: CSARGPFINEQFF.

This clonotype was observed a few times. The chain combines TRBV7-2 with TRBJ2-2, with D possibly TRBD1 on 5 matching bases. Germline CDR1 SGHTA, CDR2 FQGNSA. This CDR3 spans 16 amino acids. Trimming pared 1 base from V and 0 bases from J, leaving 9 bases between. The CDR3 protein is CASSLVRATNTGELFF. For the CDR3, the DNA is TGTGCCAGCAGCTTAGTCAGGGCAACGAACACCGGGGAGCTGTTTTTT.

This clonotype was counted between two and nine times. V usage is TRBV18 and J usage is TRBJ2-1; tentatively, D is TRBD2 (5 bases). CDR1 and CDR2 from the germline V gene are KGHSH and LQKENI. This CDR3 is built from 14 residues. Trimming removed 0 bases from V and 7 bases from J, with 10 bases in between. The CDR3 DNA is TGTGCCAGCTCACCACCATCGGGGAAAAATGAGCAGTTCTTC. Its translation is CASSPPSGKNEQFF.

This clonotype occurred a few times. This chain joins TRBV5-1 and TRBJ1-4, with 10 bases aligning to TRBD1. V shed 4 bases and J 3 bases; nucleotides not matched to a gene: 6. This CDR3 contains 16 residues. Germline V gives CDR1 SGHRS, CDR2 YFSETQ. The CDR3 here is CASSQGQGIPNEKLFF. The CDR3 region has the DNA TGCGCCAGCAGCCAGGGACAGGGGATTCCTAATGAAAAACTGTTTTTT.

This clonotype has at least ten counts. The chain carries TRBV3-1 and TRBJ2-7; D remains ambiguous. The V gene lost 3 bases and the J gene lost 1 base, with 10 bases spanning the gap. In germline, CDR1 is LGHDT, CDR2 YNNKEL (reference sequence). CDR3 length: 14 residues. The CDR3 DNA follows: TGTGCCAGCAGCCAGAATCCAGTTTCCTACGAGCAGTACTTC. Translating it yields CASSQNPVSYEQYF.

This clonotype was detected many times. The chain joins TRBV11-2 to TRBJ2-5; the D gene could be TRBD1 or TRBD2 (6 bases each). Between the trimmed V and J ends, which lost 0 bases and 5 bases, there was a span of 13 bases. Germline loops: CDR1 SGHAT, CDR2 FQNNGV. This CDR3 spans 15 amino acids. The CDR3 DNA reads TGTGCCAGCAGCTTAGAGTGGGGGGCGCGGGAGACCCAGTACTTC. Translation gives CASSLEWGARETQYF.

V usage is TRBV30 and J usage is TRBJ2-1, with TRBD2 as a possible D gene (6 bases). The germline CDR1 and CDR2 sequences are GTSNPN and SVGIG (reference sequence). This CDR3 has 14 residues. The V end was cut by 2 bases, the J end by 5 bases, with 13 bases between. The CDR3 spells CAWSRASANNEQFF. CDR3 in DNA: TGTGCCTGGAGTAGGGCTAGCGCCAACAATGAGCAGTTCTTC. The full variable domain, with the rest looked up from reference TRBV30 and TRBJ2-1, is SQTIHQWPATLVQPVGSPLSLECTVEGTSNPNLYWYRQAAGRGLQLLFYSVGIGQISSEVPQNLSASRPQDRQFILSSKKLLLSDSGFYLCAWSRASANNEQFFGPGTRLTVL.

The CDR3 loop is CSAGRGSEQFF. In DNA form, the CDR3 reads TGCAGTGCCGGCCGAGGGTCGGAGCAGTTCTTC. The chain carries TRBV20-1 and TRBJ2-1, with D possibly matching TRBD2 (5 bases). Between the trimmed V and J ends, which lost 6 bases and 10 bases, there was a span of 13 bases. CDR3 size: 11 residues. Germline CDR1 is DFQATT and CDR2 is SNEGSKA (reference sequence).

J is TRBJ2-5 and V is TRBV7-9; D not certain. Germline lookup yields CDR1 SEHNR and CDR2 FQNEAQ (reference sequence). The V end lost 8 bases, the J end lost 4 bases, and 8 bases lay between the germline ends. The CDR3 contains 11 residues. This CDR3 is CASQWAETQYF. CDR3 coding DNA: TGTGCCAGCCAGTGGGCAGAGACCCAGTACTTC.

The CDR3 DNA sequence: TGTGCCAGCAGTATGCGGCAGGTTAGCTCCTACAATGAGCAGTTCTTC. Encoded protein: CASSMRQVSSYNEQFF. The chain combines TRBV6-2 or TRBV6-3 with TRBJ2-1; D uncertain. V was trimmed by 5 bases and J by 0 bases, leaving 14 bases between them. Looked up from germline, CDR1 is MNHEY and CDR2 is SVGEGT. The CDR3 loop spans 16 amino acids.

V is TRBV11-3 and J is TRBJ2-2; D tentatively fits TRBD1 or TRBD2 (6 bases each). The length of the CDR3 is 15 residues. V dropped 4 bases and J dropped 5 bases, with 14 bases sitting between them. CDR1 and CDR2 (germline): SGHNT, YENEEA. The CDR3 DNA is TGTGCCAGCAGCTCCGGGGGCAGTATGACCGGGGAGCTGTTTTTT. It is translated as CASSSGGSMTGELFF. The complete variable domain, with remaining parts taken from reference TRBV11-3 and TRBJ2-2, reads EAGVVQSPRYKIIEKKQPVAFWCNPISGHNTLYWYLQNLGQGPELLIRYENEEAVDDSQLPKDRFSAERLKGVDSTLKIQPAELGDSAVYLCASSSGGSMTGELFFGEGSRLTVL.

This chain joins TRBV29-1 and TRBJ2-4; D unclear. The germline V gene has CDR1 SQVTM and CDR2 ANQGSEA. The CDR3 is made up of 15 amino acids. The germline V and J ends were trimmed by 2 bases and 0 bases, with 11 bases remaining between them. DNA of the CDR3: TGCAGCGTTGAACAGAGTCTTACAGCCAAAAACATTCAGTACTTC. Encoded protein: CSVEQSLTAKNIQYF.

The sample holds many counts of this clonotype. The chain uses TRBV5-1 and TRBJ2-5; tentatively, D is TRBD2 (6 bases). The length of the CDR3 is 16 residues. The germline V and J ends were trimmed by 0 bases and 0 bases, with 12 bases remaining between them. Germline CDR1 is SGHRS and CDR2 is YFSETQ. The CDR3 bases are TGCGCCAGCAGCTTGGGAAGCGGGTCTAACCAAGAGACCCAGTACTTC. Translating gives CASSLGSGSNQETQYF.

This clonotype has only a few counts. V and J are TRBV5-1 and TRBJ2-3; D unresolved. Germline CDR1 reads SGHRS; CDR2 reads YFSETQ. V lost 3 bases and J lost 0, with 5 bases in between. The CDR3 is made up of 13 amino acids. CDR3 nucleotides: TGCGCCAGCAGCTATGACAGCACAGATACGCAGTATTTT. This sequence encodes CASSYDSTDTQYF.

The V gene is TRBV20-1, the J gene TRBJ2-1; D not resolved. V lost 5 bases and J lost 2, with 13 bases in between. Per germline, CDR1 DFQATT and CDR2 SNEGSKA (reference sequence). The CDR3 spans 14 residues. The CDR3 DNA follows: TGCAGTGCTCACCTACCTGAAACCTACAATGAGCAGTTCTTC. As protein: CSAHLPETYNEQFF.

The V call is TRBV2, the J call TRBJ2-5; D is possibly TRBD2 (7 bases). Germline CDR1 is SNHLY and CDR2 is FYNNEI. CDR3 length equals 16 residues. V was shortened by 0 bases and J by 2 bases, with 13 bases between the two germline ends. The CDR3 nucleotides read TGTGCCAGCAGTGAAGCGCGCGGGGGCCAACAAGAGACCCAGTACTTC. Encoded protein: CASSEARGGQQETQYF. The full variable domain, its missing parts supplied by reference TRBV2 and TRBJ2-5, is EPEVTQTPSHQVTQMGQEVILRCVPISNHLYFYWYRQILGQKVEFLVSFYNNEISEKSEIFDDQFSVERPDGSNFTLKIRSTKLEDSAMYFCASSEARGGQQETQYFGPGTRLLVL.

This clonotype turned up a few times. The V and J genes are TRBV6-1 and TRBJ1-5; D unclear. Germline CDR1 MNHNS, CDR2 SASEGT. The length of the CDR3 is 10 residues. With 2 bases removed from V and 11 bases from J, the gap between germline ends came to 4 bases. The CDR3 protein is CASSETSQHF. The CDR3 nucleotides read TGTGCCAGCAGTGAAACGTCCCAGCATTTT.

The gene calls are TRBV7-2 and TRBJ2-7; D tentatively fits TRBD1 or TRBD2 (5 bases each). Trimming took off 0 bases at V and 7 bases at J, with 16 bases between the two ends. Per germline, CDR1 SGHTA and CDR2 FQGNSA. The CDR3 is made up of 15 amino acids. As DNA, the CDR3 is TGTGCCAGCAGCTTAGCCCGGGACCAAGTGGAGGAGCAGTACTTC. Translating it yields CASSLARDQVEEQYF.

This clonotype was picked up many times. This rearrangement joins TRBV6-5 to TRBJ2-3, with D unclear. CDR1 and CDR2 from the germline V gene are MNHEY and SVGAGI. This CDR3 comprises 15 residues. V was shortened by 2 bases and J by 6 bases, with 15 bases between the two germline ends. The DNA of the CDR3 is TGTGCCAGCAGTTACGAGCAGTTAAAAGGGGATACGCAGTATTTT. Translation: CASSYEQLKGDTQYF.

This clonotype came up a few times. V and J are TRBV28 and TRBJ1-6; D may be TRBD1 (6 bases). The germline V and J ends were trimmed by 7 bases and 0 bases, with 22 bases remaining between them. The CDR3 spans 19 residues. The V gene's germline CDR1 is MDHEN and CDR2 SYDVKM. Here the CDR3 reads CASTHQGYQASSYNSPLHF. In DNA form, the CDR3 reads TGTGCCAGCACCCATCAGGGGTACCAAGCAAGCTCCTATAATTCACCCCTCCACTTT. Based on the CDR3 plus reference TRBV28 and TRBJ1-6, the full variable domain is DVKVTQSSRYLVKRTGEKVFLECVQDMDHENMFWYRQDPGLGLRLIYFSYDVKMKEKGDIPEGYSVSREKKERFSLILESASTNQTSMYLCASTHQGYQASSYNSPLHFGNGTRLTVT.

This clonotype showed up just a few times. DNA of the CDR3: TGTGCCAGCAGCTTAGGGGACTACCCATACAATGAGCAGTTCTTC. As protein: CASSLGDYPYNEQFF. The chain carries TRBV11-2 and TRBJ2-1; TRBD2 matches 7 bases. Losses at the gene ends were 1 base for V and 4 bases for J; bases not matched to a gene: 4. CDR3 length: 15 amino acids. Per germline, CDR1 SGHAT and CDR2 FQNNGV.